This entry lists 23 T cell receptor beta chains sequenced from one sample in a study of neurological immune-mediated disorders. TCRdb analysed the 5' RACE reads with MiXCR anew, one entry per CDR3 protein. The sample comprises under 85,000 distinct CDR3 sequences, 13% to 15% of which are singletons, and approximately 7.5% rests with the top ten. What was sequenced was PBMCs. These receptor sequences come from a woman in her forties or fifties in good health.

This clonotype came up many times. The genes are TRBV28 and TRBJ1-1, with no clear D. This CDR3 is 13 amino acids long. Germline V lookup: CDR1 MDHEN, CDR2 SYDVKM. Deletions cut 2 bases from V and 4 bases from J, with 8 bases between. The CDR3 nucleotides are TGTGCCAGCAGTTTAGAGGGAAGCACTGAAGCTTTCTTT. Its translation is CASSLEGSTEAFF.

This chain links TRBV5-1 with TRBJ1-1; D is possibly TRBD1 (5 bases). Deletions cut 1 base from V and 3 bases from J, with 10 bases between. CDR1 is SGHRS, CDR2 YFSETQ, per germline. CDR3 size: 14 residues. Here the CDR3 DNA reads TGCGCCAGCAGCTTGTCAGGGAGGGACACTGAAGCTTTCTTT. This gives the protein CASSLSGRDTEAFF.

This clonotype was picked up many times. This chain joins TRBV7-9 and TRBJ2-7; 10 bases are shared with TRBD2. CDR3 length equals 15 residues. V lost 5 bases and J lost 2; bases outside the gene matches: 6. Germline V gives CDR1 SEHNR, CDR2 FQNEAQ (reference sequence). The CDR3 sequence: CASSPYLAGAYEQYF. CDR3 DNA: TGTGCCAGCAGCCCCTACCTAGCGGGGGCCTACGAGCAGTACTTC.

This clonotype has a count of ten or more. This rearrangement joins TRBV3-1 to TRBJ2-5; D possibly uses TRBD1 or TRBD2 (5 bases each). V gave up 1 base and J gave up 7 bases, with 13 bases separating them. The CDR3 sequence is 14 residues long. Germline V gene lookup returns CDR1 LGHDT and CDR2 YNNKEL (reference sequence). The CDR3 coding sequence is TGTGCCAGCAGCCAAGCGATCCAGGGAGCGACCCAGTACTTC. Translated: CASSQAIQGATQYF.

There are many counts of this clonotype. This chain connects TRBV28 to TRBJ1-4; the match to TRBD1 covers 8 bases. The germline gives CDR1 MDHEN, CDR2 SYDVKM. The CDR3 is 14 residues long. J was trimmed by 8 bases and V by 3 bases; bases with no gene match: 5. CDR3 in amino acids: CASSFQGAPEKLFF. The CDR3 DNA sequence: TGTGCCAGCAGTTTTCAGGGGGCGCCCGAAAAACTGTTTTTT.

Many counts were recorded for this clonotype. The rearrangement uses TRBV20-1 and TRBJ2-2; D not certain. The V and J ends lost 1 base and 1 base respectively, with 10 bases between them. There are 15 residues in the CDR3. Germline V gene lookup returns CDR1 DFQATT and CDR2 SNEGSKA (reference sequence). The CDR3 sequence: CSARVRVRNTGELFF. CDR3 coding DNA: TGCAGTGCTAGAGTGAGAGTCCGGAACACCGGGGAGCTGTTTTTT.

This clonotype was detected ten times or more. The CDR3 here is CASSPTLPTTFNEQFF. The CDR3 DNA sequence: TGTGCCAGCAGCCCTACTCTACCCACAACCTTCAATGAGCAGTTCTTC. The gene calls are TRBV3-1 and TRBJ2-1; D not certain. The CDR3 has 16 amino acids. The V gene's germline CDR1 is LGHDT and CDR2 YNNKEL (reference sequence). The ends were cut back, 4 bases at V and 6 bases at J, with 19 bases in the middle.

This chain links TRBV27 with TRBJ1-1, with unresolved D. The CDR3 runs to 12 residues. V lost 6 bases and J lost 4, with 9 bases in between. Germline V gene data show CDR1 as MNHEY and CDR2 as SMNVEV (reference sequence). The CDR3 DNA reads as TGTGCCAGCAGCCGGGTGGGCACTGAAGCTTTCTTT. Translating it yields CASSRVGTEAFF.

CDR3 sequence: CASSSSQGKVYEQYF. The CDR3, as DNA: TGCGCCAGCAGCTCCTCACAGGGGAAAGTCTACGAGCAGTACTTC. This chain links TRBV5-1 with TRBJ2-7; 7 bases align to TRBD1. The V and J ends lost 3 bases and 3 bases, in that order; junction bases with no gene match: 9. The CDR3 totals 15 residues. Germline V gene data show CDR1 as SGHRS and CDR2 as YFSETQ.

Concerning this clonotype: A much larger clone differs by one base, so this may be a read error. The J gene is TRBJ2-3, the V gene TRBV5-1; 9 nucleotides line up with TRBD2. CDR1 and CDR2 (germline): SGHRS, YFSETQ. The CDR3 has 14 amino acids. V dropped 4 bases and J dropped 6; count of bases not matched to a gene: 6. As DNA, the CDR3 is TGCGCCAGCAGCCCGAGCGGGGGGAATGATACGCAGTATTTT. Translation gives CASSPSGGNDTQYF.

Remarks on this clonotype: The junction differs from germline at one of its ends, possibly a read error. This CDR3 is CASSPNIAGESYEQNF. CDR3 nucleotides: TGCGCCAGCAGCCCCAACATAGCGGGAGAATCATACGAGCAGAACTTC. The chain has TRBV5-1 and TRBJ2-7; 9 nucleotides match TRBD2. Germline assignment: CDR1 SGHRS and CDR2 YFSETQ. The CDR3 extends over 16 amino acids.

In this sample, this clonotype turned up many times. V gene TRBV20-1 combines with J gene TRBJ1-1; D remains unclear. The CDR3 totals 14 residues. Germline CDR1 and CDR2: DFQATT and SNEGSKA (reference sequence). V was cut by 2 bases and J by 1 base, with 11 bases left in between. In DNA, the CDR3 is TGCAGTGCTAGACGGGGTCAAACGAACACTGAAGCTTTCTTT. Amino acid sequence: CSARRGQTNTEAFF.

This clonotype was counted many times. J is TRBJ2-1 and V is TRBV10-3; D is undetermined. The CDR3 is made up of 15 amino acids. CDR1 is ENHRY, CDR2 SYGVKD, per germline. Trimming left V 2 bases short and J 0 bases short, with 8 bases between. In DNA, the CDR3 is TGTGCCATCAGTGAGGCTACTGGCTCCTACAATGAGCAGTTCTTC. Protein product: CAISEATGSYNEQFF.

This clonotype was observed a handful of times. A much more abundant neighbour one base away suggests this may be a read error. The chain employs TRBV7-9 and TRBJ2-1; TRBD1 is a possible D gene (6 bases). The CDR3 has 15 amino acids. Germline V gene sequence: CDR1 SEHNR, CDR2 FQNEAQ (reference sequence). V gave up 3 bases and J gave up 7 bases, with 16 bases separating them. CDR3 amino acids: CASSFTGNGRNEQFF. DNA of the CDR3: TGTGCCAGCAGCTTTACAGGGAATGGCAGGAATGAGCAGTTCTTC.

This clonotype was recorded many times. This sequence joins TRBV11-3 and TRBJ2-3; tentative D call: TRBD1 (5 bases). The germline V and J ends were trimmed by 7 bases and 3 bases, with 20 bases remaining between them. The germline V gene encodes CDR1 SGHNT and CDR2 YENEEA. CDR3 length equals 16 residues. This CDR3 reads CASNTRWAAGTDTQYF. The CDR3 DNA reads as TGTGCCAGCAACACCCGCTGGGCCGCAGGGACAGATACGCAGTATTTT. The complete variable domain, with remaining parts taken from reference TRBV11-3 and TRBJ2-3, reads EAGVVQSPRYKIIEKKQPVAFWCNPISGHNTLYWYLQNLGQGPELLIRYENEEAVDDSQLPKDRFSAERLKGVDSTLKIQPAELGDSAVYLCASNTRWAAGTDTQYFGPGTRLTVL.

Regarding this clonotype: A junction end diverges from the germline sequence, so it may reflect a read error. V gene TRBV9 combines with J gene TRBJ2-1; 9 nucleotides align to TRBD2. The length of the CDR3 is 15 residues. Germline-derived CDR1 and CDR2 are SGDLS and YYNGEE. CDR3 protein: CACSGSGGSYNEQFF. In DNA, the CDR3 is TGTGCCTGCAGTGGTAGCGGGGGCTCCTACAATGAGCAGTTCTTC.

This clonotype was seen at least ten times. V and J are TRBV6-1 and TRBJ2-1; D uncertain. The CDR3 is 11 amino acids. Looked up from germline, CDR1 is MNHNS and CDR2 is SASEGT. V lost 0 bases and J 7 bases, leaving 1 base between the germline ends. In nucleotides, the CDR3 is TGTGCCAGCAGTGAAGCGAATGAGCAGTTCTTC. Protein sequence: CASSEANEQFF.

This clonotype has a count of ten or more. CDR3 sequence: CASSVPNSYNEQFF. The CDR3 nucleotides are TGTGCCAGTAGTGTCCCTAACTCCTACAATGAGCAGTTCTTC. V and J are TRBV19 and TRBJ2-1; D remains ambiguous. Per the germline V gene, CDR1 is LNHDA and CDR2 is SQIVND (reference sequence). Trimming pared 5 bases from V and 0 bases from J, leaving 8 bases between. The length of the CDR3 is 14 residues.

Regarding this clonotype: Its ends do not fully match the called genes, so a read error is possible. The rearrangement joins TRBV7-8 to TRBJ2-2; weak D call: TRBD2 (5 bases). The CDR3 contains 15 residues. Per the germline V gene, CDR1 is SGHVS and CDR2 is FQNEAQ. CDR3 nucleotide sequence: TGTGCCAGCAGCCTTCTTTATGTTAACACCGGGGATCTGTTTTTT. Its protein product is CASSLLYVNTGDLFF.

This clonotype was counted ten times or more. The CDR3 DNA reads TGTGCCAGCACCTCACTGGGTCAGCGGAGCACAGATACGCAGTATTTT. It encodes CASTSLGQRSTDTQYF. The chain carries TRBV5-6 and TRBJ2-3; possibly TRBD2 for D (5 bases). V was clipped by 6 bases and J by 0 bases, with 17 bases between them. The CDR3 consists of 16 residues. The germline V gene encodes CDR1 SGHDT and CDR2 YYEEEE.

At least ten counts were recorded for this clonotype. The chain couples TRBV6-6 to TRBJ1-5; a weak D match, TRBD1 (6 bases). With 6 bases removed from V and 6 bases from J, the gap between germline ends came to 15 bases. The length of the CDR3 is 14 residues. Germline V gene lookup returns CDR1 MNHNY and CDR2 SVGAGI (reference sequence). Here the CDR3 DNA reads TGTGCCAGCAGACTTACAGGGACGGGTCAGCCCCAGCATTTT. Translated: CASRLTGTGQPQHF.

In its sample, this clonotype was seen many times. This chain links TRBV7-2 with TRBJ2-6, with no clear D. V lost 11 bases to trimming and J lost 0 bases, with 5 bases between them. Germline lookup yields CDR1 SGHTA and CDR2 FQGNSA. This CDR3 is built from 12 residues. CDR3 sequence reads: CALLSGANVLTF. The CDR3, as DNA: TGTGCCCTTCTCTCTGGGGCCAACGTCCTGACTTTC.

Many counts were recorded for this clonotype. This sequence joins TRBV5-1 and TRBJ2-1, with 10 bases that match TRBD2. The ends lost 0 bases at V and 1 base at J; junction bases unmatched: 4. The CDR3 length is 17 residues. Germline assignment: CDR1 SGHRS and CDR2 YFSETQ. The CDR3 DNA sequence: TGCGCCAGCAGCTTGGCGAGCGGGAGGGATTCCTACAATGAGCAGTTCTTC. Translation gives CASSLASGRDSYNEQFF.